The T cell receptor beta chain under discussion was sequenced for a study of T cells in women clearing cervical HPV infection. Study-level information: Controls gave blood once infection was undetectable; cases at lesion identification. HLA type could not be excluded as a confounder. Study-wide results and limits: It is unknown whether associations predate infection; no effector/memory or HPV-specific sorting.

Assay: immunoSEQ multiplex PCR; the TCRdb copy retains only in-frame clones and omits some. In all, the sample yields some 40,000 clones. With respect to this clone: Its cognate antigen is unknown. The CDR3 end lies 3 residues beyond the end of the read and is filled in from the germline J gene.

Per the germline V gene, CDR1 is SGHRS and CDR2 is YFSETQ. CDR3 length: 16 residues. The rearrangement joins TRBV5-1 to TRBJ1-1, with TRBD1 matching over 9 bases. The source is a woman aged 18 to 75 with a cervical HPV16 infection that either progressed to CIN3+ or cleared (not recorded which). Input material: blood buffy coat. The CDR3 reads CASSLDRDRASLGAFF. Partial CDR3 DNA: TGCGCCAGCAGCTTGGACCGGGACAGGGCCTCCTTGGGG.